The TCR beta chain under discussion was sequenced for a study of blood T cell repertoires in COVID-19. Study in general: T cells, B-cell-depleted T cells, or PBMCs supplied cDNA or gDNA.

Germline assignment: CDR1 SGHRS and CDR2 YFSETQ. This CDR3 spans 17 amino acids. Trimming took off 7 bases at V and 2 bases at J, with 24 bases between the two ends. The study assigned cohorts using participant-reported clinical history. Data came from immunoSEQ multiplex PCR; TCRdb stores just in-frame clones and leaves some out. The repertoire has 200,000 to 250,000 clones, more than 80% of them found once; the top ten carry roughly 3.4%. This clone was counted only a few times. Material for sequencing was PBMCs or T cells enriched from blood (not recorded which). This TCR was sampled from a woman in her thirties or forties with acute COVID-19. This rearrangement joins TRBV5-1 to TRBJ1-2; weak D call: TRBD1 (5 bases). The CDR3 nucleotides are TGCGCCAGCGCCACCTCGACAGACAGCGCCTTAAACTATGGCTACACCTTC. It specifies CASATSTDSALNYGYTF.